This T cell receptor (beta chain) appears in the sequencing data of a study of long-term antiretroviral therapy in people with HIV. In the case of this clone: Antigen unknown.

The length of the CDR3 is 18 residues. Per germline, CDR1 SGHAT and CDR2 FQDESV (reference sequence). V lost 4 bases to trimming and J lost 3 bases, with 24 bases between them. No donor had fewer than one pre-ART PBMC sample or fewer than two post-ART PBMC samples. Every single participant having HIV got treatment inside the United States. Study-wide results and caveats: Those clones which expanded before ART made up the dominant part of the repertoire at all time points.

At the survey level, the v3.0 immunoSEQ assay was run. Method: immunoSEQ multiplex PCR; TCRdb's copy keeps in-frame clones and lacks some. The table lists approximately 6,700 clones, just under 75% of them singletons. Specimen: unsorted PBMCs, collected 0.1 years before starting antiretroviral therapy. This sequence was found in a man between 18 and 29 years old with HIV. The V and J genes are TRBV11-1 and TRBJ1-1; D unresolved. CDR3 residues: CASSYRGIGGPADTEAFF. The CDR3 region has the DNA TGTGCCAGCAGCTATAGAGGGATCGGCGGACCGGCGGACACTGAAGCTTTCTTT.